Each of the 20 T cell receptor beta chains below was sequenced from the same sample in a study of T cells after yellow fever vaccination. One entry per CDR3 protein, called by TCRdb with MiXCR from the 5' RACE reads. The sample consists of around 500,000 distinct CDR3 sequences, about a fifth of them appearing once. Sequenced material: PBMCs, taken approximately 20 days after the first yellow fever vaccination. The source is a man in his late teens or twenties who received the YFV17D yellow fever vaccine.

V usage is TRBV7-2 and J usage is TRBJ2-5; weak D call: TRBD2 (5 bases). The ends were cut back, 5 bases at V and 1 base at J, with 11 bases in the middle. Germline values: CDR1 SGHTA, CDR2 FQGNSA. This CDR3 contains 14 residues. The CDR3 is CASSAGRVQETQYF. DNA of the CDR3: TGTGCCAGCAGCGCCGGGCGGGTCCAAGAGACCCAGTACTTC.

This clonotype was observed a few times. The chain is built from TRBV4-1 and TRBJ2-6; D not certain. Germline-derived CDR1 and CDR2 are MGHRA and YSYEKL. CDR3 size: 17 residues. Deletions cut 0 bases from V and 0 bases from J, with 9 bases between. The CDR3 loop reads CASSQEVPGSGANVLTF. CDR3 DNA: TGCGCCAGCAGCCAAGAAGTCCCTGGCTCTGGGGCCAACGTCCTGACTTTC.

This clonotype was seen only a few times. This chain joins TRBV28 and TRBJ1-1, with a tentative D call TRBD1 (6 bases). The V gene lost 4 bases and the J gene lost 7 bases, with 10 bases spanning the gap. Looked up from germline, CDR1 is MDHEN and CDR2 is SYDVKM. The CDR3 runs to 12 residues. CDR3 nucleotides: TGTGCCAGCAGTTCCAACAGGGTTGAAGCTTTCTTT. It specifies CASSSNRVEAFF. Combining the CDR3 with reference TRBV28 and TRBJ1-1 gives the whole variable domain DVKVTQSSRYLVKRTGEKVFLECVQDMDHENMFWYRQDPGLGLRLIYFSYDVKMKEKGDIPEGYSVSREKKERFSLILESASTNQTSMYLCASSSNRVEAFFGQGTRLTVV.

The rearrangement joins TRBV4-1 to TRBJ1-2, with a weak D call TRBD1 (6 bases). V lost 1 base and J lost 8, with 14 bases in between. Germline lookup yields CDR1 MGHRA and CDR2 YSYEKL. This CDR3 spans 14 amino acids. The CDR3 protein is CASSQGGAGKGYTF. CDR3 nucleotide sequence: TGCGCCAGCAGCCAAGGGGGGGCAGGAAAAGGCTACACCTTC.

The CDR3 DNA sequence: TGCAGTGCCAGGGACAGGAGGTATAGCAATCAGCCCCAGCATTTT. Its protein is CSARDRRYSNQPQHF. J is TRBJ1-5 and V is TRBV20-1; 8 bases match TRBD1. Germline V gives CDR1 DFQATT, CDR2 SNEGSKA (reference sequence). The CDR3 loop spans 15 amino acids. After removal of 6 bases from V and 0 bases from J, the junction contained 7 bases not matched to a gene.

This clonotype was counted only a few times. The chain couples TRBV5-1 to TRBJ2-5; the D gene is possibly TRBD2 (6 bases). In germline, CDR1 is SGHRS, CDR2 YFSETQ. V shed 0 bases and J shed 5 bases, with 20 bases lying between them. The CDR3 is 17 residues long. The CDR3 coding sequence is TGCGCCAGCAGCTTGGTTGGTAGCGGAACCACGGGGGAGACCCAGTACTTC. This encodes CASSLVGSGTTGETQYF.

This clonotype was seen only a few times. The gene calls are TRBV20-1 and TRBJ2-3, with TRBD2 matching 13 bases. The length of the CDR3 is 18 residues. In germline, CDR1 is DFQATT, CDR2 SNEGSKA (reference sequence). The CDR3 DNA reads as TGCAGCCAATTAGCGACTAGCGGGGGGCCGGGGCCCACAGATACGCAGTATTTT. Residues: CSQLATSGGPGPTDTQYF.

This chain joins TRBV7-9 and TRBJ1-1, with 8 bases fitting TRBD1. The ends lost 5 bases at V and 1 base at J; junction bases unmatched: 6. Per the germline V gene, CDR1 is SEHNR and CDR2 is FQNEAQ (reference sequence). CDR3 size: 15 residues. CDR3: CASSARQGTNTEAFF. In DNA form, the CDR3 reads TGTGCCAGCAGCGCTCGACAGGGGACGAACACTGAAGCTTTCTTT. Combining the CDR3 with reference TRBV7-9 and TRBJ1-1 gives the whole variable domain DTGVSQNPRHKITKRGQNVTFRCDPISEHNRLYWYRQTLGQGPEFLTYFQNEAQLEKSRLLSDRFSAERPKGSFSTLEIQRTEQGDSAMYLCASSARQGTNTEAFFGQGTRLTVV.

The chain links TRBV27 to TRBJ1-1, with TRBD1 identical over 7 bases. Trimming cost V 5 bases and J 3 bases; bases outside gene matches: 9. Per germline, CDR1 MNHEY and CDR2 SMNVEV (reference sequence). This CDR3 contains 15 residues. CDR3 residues: CASSPPEGADTEAFF. In nucleotides, the CDR3 is TGTGCCAGCAGTCCCCCGGAGGGGGCAGACACTGAAGCTTTCTTT.

This clonotype appeared a few times. This chain links TRBV6-1 with TRBJ2-2; no clear D. This CDR3 contains 17 residues. In germline, CDR1 is MNHNS, CDR2 SASEGT. V lost 2 bases and J 0 bases, leaving 13 bases between the germline ends. Here the CDR3 DNA reads TGTGCCAGCAGTGAATTCGTCGGCAGCACGAACACCGGGGAGCTGTTTTTT. This sequence encodes CASSEFVGSTNTGELFF.

The chain is built from TRBV7-9 and TRBJ2-7, with 8 bases identical to TRBD1. Germline V gene sequence: CDR1 SEHNR, CDR2 FQNEAQ (reference sequence). This CDR3 contains 14 residues. With V trimmed by 3 bases and J by 6 bases, 7 bases remained unmatched. The CDR3 DNA sequence: TGTGCCAGCAGCTTCGACAGGGGTCTTTTCGAGCAGTACTTC. This translates into CASSFDRGLFEQYF.

This sequence joins TRBV6-5 and TRBJ1-2; D is uncertain. The V end lost 4 bases, the J end lost 4 bases, and 4 bases lay between the germline ends. CDR1 and CDR2 (germline): MNHEY, SVGAGI. The CDR3 is 11 residues long. The CDR3 DNA follows: TGTGCCAGCAGTTCACCCTATGGCTACACCTTC. Its protein is CASSSPYGYTF.

The chain uses TRBV7-3 and TRBJ2-1, with unresolved D. V dropped 2 bases and J dropped 4 bases, with 12 bases sitting between them. CDR3 length equals 15 residues. From germline, CDR1 is SGHTA and CDR2 FQGTGA. CDR3 sequence: CASSLGSSRYNEQFF. In DNA, the CDR3 is TGTGCCAGCAGCTTAGGGTCTAGTAGGTACAATGAGCAGTTCTTC.

A note on this clonotype: The junction shows a germline mismatch at one end, possibly a read error. The gene calls are TRBV18 and TRBJ2-7, with D perhaps TRBD2 (6 bases). This CDR3 has 13 amino acids. Per germline, CDR1 KGHSH and CDR2 LQKENI. CDR3 sequence (DNA): TGTGGCAGCTCACCTCTGACTAGCTACGAGCAGTACTTC. Its protein product is CGSSPLTSYEQYF.

This clonotype has only a few counts. In DNA, the CDR3 is TGTGCCAGCAGTTACCCCGGGGTAGCGGTGGGGTATTTT. It encodes CASSYPGVAVGYF. The chain is built from TRBV6-6 and TRBJ2-3, with a possible D match to TRBD2 (6 bases). The CDR3 loop spans 13 amino acids. Trimming removed 2 bases from V and 14 bases from J, with 17 bases in between. Germline CDR1 and CDR2: MNHNY and SVGAGI (reference sequence).

This clonotype was seen only a few times. The chain links TRBV7-2 to TRBJ1-3, with unresolved D. Germline V gene data show CDR1 as SGHTA and CDR2 as FQGNSA. Trimming shortened V by 2 bases and J by 7 bases, and 6 bases separated the two germline ends. The CDR3 has 12 residues. The CDR3 spells CASSLMSNTIYF. Here the CDR3 DNA reads TGTGCCAGCAGCTTAATGTCGAACACCATATATTTT. The full variable domain, its missing parts supplied by reference TRBV7-2 and TRBJ1-3, is GAGVSQSPSNKVTEKGKDVELRCDPISGHTALYWYRQSLGQGLEFLIYFQGNSAPDKSGLPSDRFSAERTGGSVSTLTIQRTQQEDSAVYLCASSLMSNTIYFGEGSWLTVV.

This clonotype was recorded a few times. This chain connects TRBV7-2 to TRBJ1-2; D may be TRBD1 (5 bases). The CDR3 extends over 13 amino acids. The V gene's germline CDR1 is SGHTA and CDR2 FQGNSA. V lost 4 bases, J lost 8 bases, and 14 bases lay in between. DNA of the CDR3: TGTGCCAGCAGCTCCCAGGGACGGGAAGGCTACACCTTC. It encodes CASSSQGREGYTF.

The J gene is TRBJ2-5, the V gene TRBV7-3; TRBD1 matches 9 bases. The CDR3 length is 16 residues. V lost 5 bases to trimming and J lost 1 base; unmatched junction nucleotides: 8. The germline CDR1 and CDR2 sequences are SGHTA and FQGTGA. The CDR3 reads CASSRGGQGIQETQYF. The CDR3 DNA is TGTGCCAGCAGCCGGGGAGGACAGGGGATCCAAGAGACCCAGTACTTC. The variable domain in full, with the rest retrieved from reference TRBV7-3 and TRBJ2-5, is GAGVSQTPSNKVTEKGKYVELRCDPISGHTALYWYRQSLGQGPEFLIYFQGTGAADDSGLPNDRFFAVRPEGSVSTLKIQRTERGDSAVYLCASSRGGQGIQETQYFGPGTRLLVL.

This clonotype was observed a few times. This chain connects TRBV7-9 to TRBJ1-2; possible D gene TRBD1, 6 bases. V was cut by 6 bases and J by 6 bases, with 17 bases left in between. This CDR3 has 14 amino acids. Per germline, CDR1 SEHNR and CDR2 FQNEAQ (reference sequence). CDR3 in DNA: TGTGCCAGCAGTTTTCGACAGGACGGCAATGGCTACACCTTC. Its protein is CASSFRQDGNGYTF.

The chain links TRBV14 to TRBJ2-7; TRBD1 or TRBD2 may be the D gene (5 bases each). The ends were cut back, 1 base at V and 5 bases at J, with 18 bases in the middle. The CDR3 covers 16 residues. Germline CDR1 reads SGHDN; CDR2 reads FVKESK. CDR3 loop: CASSQGPRGAYHEQYF. CDR3 nucleotide sequence: TGTGCCAGCAGCCAAGGCCCGAGGGGCGCGTACCACGAGCAGTACTTC.